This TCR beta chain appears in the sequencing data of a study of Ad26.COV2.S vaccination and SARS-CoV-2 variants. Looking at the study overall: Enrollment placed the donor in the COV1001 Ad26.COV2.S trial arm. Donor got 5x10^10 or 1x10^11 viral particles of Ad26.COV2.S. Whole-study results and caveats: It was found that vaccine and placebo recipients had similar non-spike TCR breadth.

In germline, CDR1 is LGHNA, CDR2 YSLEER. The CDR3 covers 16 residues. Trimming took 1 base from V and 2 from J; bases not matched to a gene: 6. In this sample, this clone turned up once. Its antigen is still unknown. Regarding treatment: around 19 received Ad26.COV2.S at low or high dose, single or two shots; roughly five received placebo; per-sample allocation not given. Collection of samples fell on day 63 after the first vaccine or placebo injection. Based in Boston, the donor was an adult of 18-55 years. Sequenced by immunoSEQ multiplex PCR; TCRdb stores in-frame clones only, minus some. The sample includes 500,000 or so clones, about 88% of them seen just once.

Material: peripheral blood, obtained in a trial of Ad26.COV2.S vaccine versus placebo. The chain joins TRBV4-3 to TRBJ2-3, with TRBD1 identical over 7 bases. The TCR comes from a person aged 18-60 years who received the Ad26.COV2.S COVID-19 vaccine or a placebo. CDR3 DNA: TGCGCCAGCAGCCAAGCAGGGGGTCCACTCACAGATACGCAGTATTTT. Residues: CASSQAGGPLTDTQYF.